This record covers a single T cell receptor (beta chain). Antigen specificity is unknown. This sample is part of a study of monozygotic twins with inflammatory bowel disease. Study outcomes and limitations: Researchers were unable to tell different T cell subtypes apart. Neither one strong signal nor one clonotype associated with IBD was supported.

Using the 5' RACE reads, TCRdb records one entry per CDR3 protein without DNA. This table lists some 83,000 distinct CDR3 sequences. CDR3 length: 16 amino acids. The germline V gene encodes CDR1 DFQATT and CDR2 SNEGSKA (reference sequence). Sequences were obtained from blood. The chain employs TRBV20-1 and TRBJ2-1; TCRdb outputs TRBD2, but without DNA this stays unchecked. The sequence was collected from a human donor with ulcerative colitis or Crohn's disease, or a healthy co-twin of an affected twin (not recorded which). The CDR3 is CSARAKGLVVASEQFF.